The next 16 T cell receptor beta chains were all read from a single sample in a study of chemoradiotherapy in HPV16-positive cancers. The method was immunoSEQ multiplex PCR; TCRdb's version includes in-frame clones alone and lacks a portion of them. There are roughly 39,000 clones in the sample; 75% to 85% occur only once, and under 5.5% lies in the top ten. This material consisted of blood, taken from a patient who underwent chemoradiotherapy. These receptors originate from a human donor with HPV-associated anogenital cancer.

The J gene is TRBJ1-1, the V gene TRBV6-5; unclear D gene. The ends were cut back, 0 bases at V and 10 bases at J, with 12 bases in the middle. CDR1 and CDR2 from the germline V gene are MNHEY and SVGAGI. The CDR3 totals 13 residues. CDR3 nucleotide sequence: TGTGCCAGCAGTTACTCCGGGTTTTGGGGAGCTTTCTTT. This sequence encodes CASSYSGFWGAFF.

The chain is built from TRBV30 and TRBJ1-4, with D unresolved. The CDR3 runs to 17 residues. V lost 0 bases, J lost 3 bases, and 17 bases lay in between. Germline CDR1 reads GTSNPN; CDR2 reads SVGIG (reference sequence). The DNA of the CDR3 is TGTGCCTGGAGTGTAGCGGGGTCGGCGGTTGCTAATGAAAAACTGTTTTTT. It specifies CAWSVAGSAVANEKLFF.

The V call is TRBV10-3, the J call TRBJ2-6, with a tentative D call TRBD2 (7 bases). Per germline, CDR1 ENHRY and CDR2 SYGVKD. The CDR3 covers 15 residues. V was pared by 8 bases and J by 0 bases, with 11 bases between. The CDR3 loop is CAIGGGSSGANVLTF. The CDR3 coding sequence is TGTGCCATCGGGGGGGGCAGCTCTGGGGCCAACGTCCTGACTTTC.

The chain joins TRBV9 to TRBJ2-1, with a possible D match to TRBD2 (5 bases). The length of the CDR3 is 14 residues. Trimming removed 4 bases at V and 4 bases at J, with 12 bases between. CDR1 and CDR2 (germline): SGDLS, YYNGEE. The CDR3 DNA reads TGTGCCAGCAGCTCAAGGACGGGATACAATGAGCAGTTCTTC. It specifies CASSSRTGYNEQFF.

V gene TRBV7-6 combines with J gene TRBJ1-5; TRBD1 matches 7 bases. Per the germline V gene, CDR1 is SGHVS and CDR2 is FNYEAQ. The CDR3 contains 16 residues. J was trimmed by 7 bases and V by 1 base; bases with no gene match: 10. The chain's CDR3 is CASSLGAGGIGQPQHF. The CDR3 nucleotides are TGTGCCAGCAGCTTAGGTGCAGGGGGGATAGGGCAGCCCCAGCATTTT.

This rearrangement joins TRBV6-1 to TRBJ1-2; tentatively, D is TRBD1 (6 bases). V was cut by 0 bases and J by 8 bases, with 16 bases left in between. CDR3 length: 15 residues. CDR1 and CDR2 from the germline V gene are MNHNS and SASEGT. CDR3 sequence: CASSEATGRTDGYTF. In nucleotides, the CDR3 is TGTGCCAGCAGTGAAGCGACTGGCAGGACAGACGGCTACACCTTC.

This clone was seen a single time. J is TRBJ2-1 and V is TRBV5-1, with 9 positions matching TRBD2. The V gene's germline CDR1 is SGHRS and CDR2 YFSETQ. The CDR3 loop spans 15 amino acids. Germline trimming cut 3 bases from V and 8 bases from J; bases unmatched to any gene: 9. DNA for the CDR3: TGCGCCAGCAGCTGGGTGGTGCGGGGGGGCCATGAGCAGTTCTTC. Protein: CASSWVVRGGHEQFF.

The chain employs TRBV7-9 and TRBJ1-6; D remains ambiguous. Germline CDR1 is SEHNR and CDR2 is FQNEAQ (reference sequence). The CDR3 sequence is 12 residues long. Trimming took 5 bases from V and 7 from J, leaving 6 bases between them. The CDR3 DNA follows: TGTGCCAGCAGCGAAATCAATTCACCCCTCCACTTT. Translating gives CASSEINSPLHF. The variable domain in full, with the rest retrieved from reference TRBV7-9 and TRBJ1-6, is DTGVSQNPRHKITKRGQNVTFRCDPISEHNRLYWYRQTLGQGPEFLTYFQNEAQLEKSRLLSDRFSAERPKGSFSTLEIQRTEQGDSAMYLCASSEINSPLHFGNGTRLTVT.

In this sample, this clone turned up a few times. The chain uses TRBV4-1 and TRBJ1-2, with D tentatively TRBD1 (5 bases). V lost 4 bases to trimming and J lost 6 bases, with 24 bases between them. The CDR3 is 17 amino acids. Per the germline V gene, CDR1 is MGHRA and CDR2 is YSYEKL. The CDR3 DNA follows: TGCGCCAGCAGCCGAGGTCTTAAACCGGGACCTCCTCATGGCTACACCTTC. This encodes CASSRGLKPGPPHGYTF.

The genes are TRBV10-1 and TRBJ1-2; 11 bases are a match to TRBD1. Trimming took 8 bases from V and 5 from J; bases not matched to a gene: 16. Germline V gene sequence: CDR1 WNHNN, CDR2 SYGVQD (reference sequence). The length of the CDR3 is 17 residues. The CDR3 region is CASRRGDRGTRTYGYTF. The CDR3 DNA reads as TGCGCCAGCCGGAGGGGGGACAGGGGGACGCGAACTTATGGCTACACCTTC.

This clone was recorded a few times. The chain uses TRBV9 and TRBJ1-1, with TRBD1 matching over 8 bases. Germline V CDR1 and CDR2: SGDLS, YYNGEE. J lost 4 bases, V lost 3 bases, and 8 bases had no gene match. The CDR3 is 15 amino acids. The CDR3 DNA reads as TGTGCCAGCAGCGAAAAACAGGGGGAGCGCACTGAAGCTTTCTTT. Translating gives CASSEKQGERTEAFF.

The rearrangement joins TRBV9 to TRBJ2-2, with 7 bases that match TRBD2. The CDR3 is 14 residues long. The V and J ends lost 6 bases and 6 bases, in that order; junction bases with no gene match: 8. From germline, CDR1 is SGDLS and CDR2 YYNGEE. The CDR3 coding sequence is TGTGCCAGCACCCCGGCGGGGGTCCCCGGGGAGCTGTTTTTT. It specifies CASTPAGVPGELFF.

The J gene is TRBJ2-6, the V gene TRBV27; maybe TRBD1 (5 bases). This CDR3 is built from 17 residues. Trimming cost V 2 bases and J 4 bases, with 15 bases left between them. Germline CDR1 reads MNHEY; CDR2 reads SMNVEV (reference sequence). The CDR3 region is CASSLGALLTGANVLTF. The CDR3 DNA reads TGTGCCAGCAGTTTAGGGGCCCTCCTTACCGGGGCCAACGTCCTGACTTTC.

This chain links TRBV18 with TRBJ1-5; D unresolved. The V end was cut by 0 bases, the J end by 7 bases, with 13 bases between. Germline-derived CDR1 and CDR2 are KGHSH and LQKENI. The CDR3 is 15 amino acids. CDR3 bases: TGTGCCAGCTCACCACCGGGAGGGAGTGGACAGCCCCAGCATTTT. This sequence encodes CASSPPGGSGQPQHF. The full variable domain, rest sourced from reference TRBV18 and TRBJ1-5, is NAGVMQNPRHLVRRRGQEARLRCSPMKGHSHVYWYRQLPEEGLKFMVYLQKENIIDESGMPKERFSAEFPKEGPSILRIQQVVRGDSAAYFCASSPPGGSGQPQHFGDGTRLSIL.

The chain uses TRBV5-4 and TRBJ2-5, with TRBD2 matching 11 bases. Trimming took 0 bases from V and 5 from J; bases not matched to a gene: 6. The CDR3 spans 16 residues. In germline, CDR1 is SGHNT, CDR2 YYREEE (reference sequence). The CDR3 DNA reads TGTGCCAGCAGCTTGGCGGCTAGCGGGGGGCGGGAGACCCAGTACTTC. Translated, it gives CASSLAASGGRETQYF.

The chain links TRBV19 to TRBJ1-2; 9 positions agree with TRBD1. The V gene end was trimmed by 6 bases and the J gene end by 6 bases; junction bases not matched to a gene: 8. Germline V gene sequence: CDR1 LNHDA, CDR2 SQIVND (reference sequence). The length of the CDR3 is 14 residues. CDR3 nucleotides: TGTGCCAGTAGAATATACAGGGGGCGCGATGGCTACACCTTC. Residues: CASRIYRGRDGYTF.